These 24 T cell receptor beta chains share one sample of origin, sequenced in a study of CD8 T cells in Susac syndrome. With random hexamers, about 0.45 to 1 ug RNA was reverse transcribed. TCRdb ran MiXCR on the immunoSEQ multiplex PCR reads and lists one entry per CDR3 protein. Here the sample spans approximately 190,000 distinct CDR3 sequences, roughly 94% being singletons. The sample consisted of CD8+ T cells from PBMCs. These receptors were collected from a human donor with Susac syndrome.

This clonotype was seen a single time. The V and J genes are TRBV4-1 and TRBJ2-5; 7 bases map to TRBD1. The V gene's germline CDR1 is MGHRA and CDR2 YSYEKL. This CDR3 has 14 amino acids. The J segment lost 0 bases and the V segment lost 5 bases, leaving 3 bases of the junction unmatched. The CDR3 sequence: CASSVGQNQETQYF. The CDR3, as DNA: TGCGCCAGCAGCGTGGGACAGAACCAAGAGACCCAGTACTTC.

The rearrangement joins TRBV20-1 to TRBJ1-2, with a weak D call TRBD1 (6 bases). The CDR3 is 14 residues long. V was cut by 4 bases and J by 5 bases, with 17 bases left in between. CDR1 DFQATT and CDR2 SNEGSKA come from the germline V gene (reference sequence). DNA of the CDR3: TGCAGTGCTAAAAATCAGGGGAACGGGTATGGCTACACCTTC. Its protein product is CSAKNQGNGYGYTF.

Here the CDR3 DNA reads TGTGCCAGCAGTAGATTGGACAGCACTGAAGCTTTCTTT. Its protein product is CASSRLDSTEAFF. The chain joins TRBV6-5 to TRBJ1-1, with a weak D call TRBD1 (6 bases). Germline values: CDR1 MNHEY, CDR2 SVGAGI. CDR3 length equals 13 residues. V was pared by 5 bases and J by 4 bases, with 11 bases between.

The V gene is TRBV6-2 or TRBV6-3, the J gene TRBJ2-7; a possible D gene is TRBD2 (5 bases). The CDR3 has 12 amino acids. The germline V gene encodes CDR1 MNHEY and CDR2 SVGEGT. V was trimmed by 8 bases and J by 8 bases, leaving 16 bases between them. The DNA of the CDR3 is TGTGCCAGCGGATTAGGACTGGATCAGCAGTACTTC. It is translated as CASGLGLDQQYF.

The CDR3 nucleotides are TGCGCCAGCAGCCAAGTTAGCGGGAGGATCCACGAGCAGTACTTC. The encoded protein is CASSQVSGRIHEQYF. This sequence joins TRBV4-1 and TRBJ2-7; 10 nucleotides line up with TRBD2. The CDR3 consists of 15 residues. The germline CDR1 and CDR2 sequences are MGHRA and YSYEKL. V dropped 1 base and J dropped 5; count of bases not matched to a gene: 5.

Concerning this clonotype: One junction end does not reproduce the germline sequence, and a read error may be involved. This sequence joins TRBV6-1 and TRBJ2-7, with D perhaps given as TRBD1 or TRBD2 (5 bases each). The CDR3 sequence is 15 residues long. Germline loops: CDR1 MNHNS, CDR2 SASEGT. This CDR3 reads CASSEEGRATYEQYF. The CDR3 bases are TGTGCCAGCAGCGAAGAGGGGAGAGCAACCTACGAGCAGTACTTC.

The chain combines TRBV20-1 with TRBJ1-2, with D possibly being TRBD1 (5 bases). Between the trimmed V and J ends, which lost 0 bases and 2 bases, there was a span of 13 bases. The CDR3 has 15 residues. Per germline, CDR1 DFQATT and CDR2 SNEGSKA (reference sequence). As DNA, the CDR3 is TGCAGTGCTAGAGAACTGGGACGCACCAACTATGGCTACACCTTC. Its translation is CSARELGRTNYGYTF.

This chain connects TRBV5-4 to TRBJ2-1; 9 bases map to TRBD1. The V segment lost 2 bases and the J segment 1 base; nucleotides outside the gene matches: 16. The CDR3 is 20 residues long. Germline-derived CDR1 and CDR2 are SGHNT and YYREEE (reference sequence). Written as DNA, the CDR3 is TGTGCCAGCAGCTTTCTTATATCGTTTCGGGACAGGGATTCCTACAATGAGCAGTTCTTC. Its translation: CASSFLISFRDRDSYNEQFF.

The J gene is TRBJ2-7, the V gene TRBV27; TRBD2 matches at 8 bases. The CDR3 consists of 13 residues. After removal of 6 bases from V and 3 bases from J, the junction contained 4 bases not matched to a gene. Looked up from germline, CDR1 is MNHEY and CDR2 is SMNVEV (reference sequence). The DNA of the CDR3 is TGTGCCAGCAGGATAGCGGGGAACTACGAGCAGTACTTC. Its translation is CASRIAGNYEQYF.

The CDR3 here is CAWSSTAEAFF. CDR3 in DNA: TGTGCCTGGAGTTCGACAGCTGAAGCTTTCTTT. The chain employs TRBV30 and TRBJ1-1; perhaps TRBD1 as D (5 bases). Per the germline V gene, CDR1 is GTSNPN and CDR2 is SVGIG (reference sequence). The CDR3 is 11 amino acids. The ends were cut back, 2 bases at V and 6 bases at J, with 7 bases in the middle.

This chain links TRBV29-1 with TRBJ2-7; D possibly matches TRBD1 or TRBD2 (5 bases each). From germline, CDR1 is SQVTM and CDR2 ANQGSEA. Deletions cut 4 bases from V and 6 bases from J, with 13 bases between. This CDR3 spans 12 amino acids. CDR3 bases: TGCAGCGTTGCTGAAGCAGGGACCGAGCAGTACTTC. Its protein is CSVAEAGTEQYF.

J is TRBJ2-2 and V is TRBV14; D not resolved. Per germline, CDR1 SGHDN and CDR2 FVKESK. Trimming left V 5 bases short and J 2 bases short, with 6 bases between. This CDR3 spans 13 amino acids. The CDR3 loop is CASSTINTGELFF. The CDR3 DNA reads as TGTGCCAGCAGCACCATCAACACCGGGGAGCTGTTTTTT.

Here the CDR3 reads CASSDRDSDPPQYF. CDR3 bases: TGTGCCAGCAGTGACCGAGATAGTGATCCCCCGCAGTATTTT. The chain joins TRBV6-5 to TRBJ2-3; D is unresolved. This CDR3 contains 14 residues. With 5 bases removed from V and 10 bases from J, the gap between germline ends came to 19 bases. From germline, CDR1 is MNHEY and CDR2 SVGAGI.

The chain employs TRBV5-1 and TRBJ2-1; TRBD1 matches 9 bases. V lost 0 bases to trimming and J lost 8 bases; unmatched junction nucleotides: 6. The CDR3 runs to 15 residues. Germline-derived CDR1 and CDR2 are SGHRS and YFSETQ. The CDR3 is CASSLGGTGTDEQFF. CDR3 sequence (DNA): TGCGCCAGCAGCTTGGGGGGGACAGGGACGGATGAGCAGTTCTTC.

This clonotype has only one observation. V gene TRBV29-1 combines with J gene TRBJ1-2; TRBD1 is a possible D gene (6 bases). The germline V and J ends were trimmed by 4 bases and 11 bases, with 14 bases remaining between them. Per germline, CDR1 SQVTM and CDR2 ANQGSEA. The CDR3 sequence is 11 residues long. CDR3 sequence reads: CSVATQGQYTF. CDR3 nucleotide sequence: TGCAGCGTTGCCACACAGGGCCAATACACCTTC.

The chain links TRBV10-1 to TRBJ1-1, with TRBD1 identical over 7 bases. CDR1 and CDR2 from the germline V gene are WNHNN and SYGVQD (reference sequence). V dropped 6 bases and J dropped 5; count of bases not matched to a gene: 6. The CDR3 sequence is 13 residues long. The CDR3 DNA is TGCGCCAGCAGGGAAACAGGGGTGACTGAAGCTTTCTTT. It translates to CASRETGVTEAFF.

The V call is TRBV29-1, the J call TRBJ2-2, with 7 bases fitting TRBD1. This CDR3 has 15 residues. CDR1 is SQVTM, CDR2 ANQGSEA, per germline. V was pared by 2 bases and J by 2 bases, with 5 bases of the junction left unmatched. CDR3 nucleotides: TGCAGCGTTGAACCTGGGGACAGAAACACCGGGGAGCTGTTTTTT. Translation: CSVEPGDRNTGELFF.

This clonotype was observed once. The chain links TRBV30 to TRBJ2-2, with TRBD1 identical over 9 bases. Germline V gene sequence: CDR1 GTSNPN, CDR2 SVGIG (reference sequence). V was clipped by 5 bases and J by 6 bases; unmatched bases: 7. CDR3 length: 14 amino acids. The CDR3 spells CAWEPGQGPGELFF. CDR3 nucleotide sequence: TGTGCCTGGGAACCGGGACAGGGTCCCGGGGAGCTGTTTTTT.

The genes are TRBV2 and TRBJ1-4; D remains ambiguous. The V end was cut by 7 bases, the J end by 6 bases, with 15 bases between. Per germline, CDR1 SNHLY and CDR2 FYNNEI. The CDR3 runs 14 residues. The CDR3 spells CASISGAEDEKLFF. The DNA of the CDR3 is TGTGCCAGCATATCAGGAGCAGAGGATGAAAAACTGTTTTTT.

This clonotype has a single count. The gene calls are TRBV12-3 or TRBV12-4 and TRBJ1-1; tentatively, D is TRBD1 (5 bases). The germline V and J ends were trimmed by 3 bases and 7 bases, with 18 bases remaining between them. This CDR3 has 15 residues. For the CDR3, the DNA is TGTGCCAGCAGTTTTTATGACAGTATGGGGTTTGAAGCTTTCTTT. Its translation is CASSFYDSMGFEAFF.

The V gene is TRBV7-8, the J gene TRBJ1-3; D call uncertain. The CDR3 has 15 amino acids. Trimming pared 1 base from V and 0 bases from J, leaving 7 bases between. Germline values: CDR1 SGHVS, CDR2 FQNEAQ. This CDR3 is CASSLEQLSGNTIYF. The DNA of the CDR3 is TGTGCCAGCAGCTTAGAACAGCTCTCTGGAAACACCATATATTTT.

This chain joins TRBV2 and TRBJ1-5; 8 bases are shared with TRBD1. The CDR3 is made up of 14 amino acids. V trimming: 6 bases; J trimming: 3 bases; junction bases outside the gene matches: 4. Germline V gene sequence: CDR1 SNHLY, CDR2 FYNNEI. The CDR3 region is CASRTQGDNQPQHF. The CDR3 DNA sequence: TGTGCCAGCAGGACACAGGGGGACAATCAGCCCCAGCATTTT. Looking up the rest from reference TRBV2 and TRBJ1-5 gives the full variable domain: EPEVTQTPSHQVTQMGQEVILRCVPISNHLYFYWYRQILGQKVEFLVSFYNNEISEKSEIFDDQFSVERPDGSNFTLKIRSTKLEDSAMYFCASRTQGDNQPQHFGDGTRLSIL.

CDR3 nucleotides: TGTGCCAGCAGCCAAGAAGACTTAAGTAGCACAGATACGCAGTATTTT. This translates into CASSQEDLSSTDTQYF. V usage is TRBV3-1 and J usage is TRBJ2-3; D remains unclear. Trimming stripped 0 bases from V and 0 bases from J, with 10 bases between. Germline-derived CDR1 and CDR2 are LGHDT and YNNKEL (reference sequence). The CDR3 spans 16 residues.

This sequence joins TRBV6-5 and TRBJ1-1, with 7 bases aligning to TRBD1. CDR1 is MNHEY and CDR2 is SVGAGI in the germline V gene. The CDR3 extends over 13 amino acids. J was trimmed by 5 bases and V by 10 bases; bases with no gene match: 10. The CDR3: CAIWGGQSTEAFF. CDR3 nucleotides: TGTGCCATATGGGGGGGACAGTCAACTGAAGCTTTCTTT.